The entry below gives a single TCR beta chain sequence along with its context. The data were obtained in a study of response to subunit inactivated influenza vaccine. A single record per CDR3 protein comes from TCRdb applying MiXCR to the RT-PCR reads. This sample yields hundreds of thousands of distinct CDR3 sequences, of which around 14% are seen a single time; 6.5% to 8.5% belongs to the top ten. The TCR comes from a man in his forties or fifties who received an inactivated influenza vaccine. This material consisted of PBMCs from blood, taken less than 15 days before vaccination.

The CDR3 loop reads CASSTGTGASWGTGELFF. In nucleotides, the CDR3 is TGTGCCAGCAGCACCGGGACAGGTGCTTCATGGGGCACCGGGGAGCTGTTTTTT. The gene calls are TRBV6-2 or TRBV6-3 and TRBJ2-2; 8 bases are shared with TRBD1. CDR3 length equals 18 residues. Germline V lookup: CDR1 MNHEY, CDR2 SVGEGT. Trimming at V came to 6 bases and at J to 4 bases, leaving 16 bases not matched to a gene.